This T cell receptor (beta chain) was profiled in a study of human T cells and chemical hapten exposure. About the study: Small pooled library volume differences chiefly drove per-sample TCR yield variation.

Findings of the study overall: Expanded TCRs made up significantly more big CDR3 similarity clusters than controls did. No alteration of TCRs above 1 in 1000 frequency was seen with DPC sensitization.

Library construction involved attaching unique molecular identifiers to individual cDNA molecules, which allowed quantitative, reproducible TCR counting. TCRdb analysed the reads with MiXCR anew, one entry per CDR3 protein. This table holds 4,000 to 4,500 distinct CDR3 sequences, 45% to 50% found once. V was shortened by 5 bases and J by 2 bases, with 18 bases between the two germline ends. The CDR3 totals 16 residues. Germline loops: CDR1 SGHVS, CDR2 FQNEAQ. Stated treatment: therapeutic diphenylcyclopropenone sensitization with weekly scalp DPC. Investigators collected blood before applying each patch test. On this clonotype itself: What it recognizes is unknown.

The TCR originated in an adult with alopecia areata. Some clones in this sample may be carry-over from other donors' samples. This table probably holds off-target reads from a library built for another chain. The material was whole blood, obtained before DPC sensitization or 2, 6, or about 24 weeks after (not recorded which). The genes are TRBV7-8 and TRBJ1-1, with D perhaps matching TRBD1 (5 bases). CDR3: CASSQSRAAKNTEAFF. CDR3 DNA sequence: TGTGCCAGCAGCCAATCCAGGGCAGCCAAAAACACTGAAGCTTTCTTT. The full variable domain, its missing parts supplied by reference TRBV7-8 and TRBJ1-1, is GAGVSQSPRYKVAKRGQDVALRCDPISGHVSLFWYQQALGQGPEFLTYFQNEAQLDKSGLPSDRFFAERPEGSVSTLKIQRTQQEDSAVYLCASSQSRAAKNTEAFFGQGTRLTVV.